This is a list of T cell receptor beta chains from one sample in a study of blood T cell repertoires in COVID-19. The data were produced by immunoSEQ multiplex PCR, yet TCRdb's version contains in-frame clones alone and is incomplete. The profile covers fewer than 200,000 clones, with around 90% appearing a single time and less than 3.5% taken by the ten largest. The sequenced sample was peripheral blood. The source of these receptors is a man in his forties with active or convalescent COVID-19. CDR3s include the opening cysteine and the closing phenylalanine or tryptophan.

TRBV29-1	TRBJ1-1	CSVGTGSGPEAFF
TRBV20-1	TRBJ2-3	CSASSSGGSDTQYF
TRBV19	TRBJ1-6	CASSPGTGMNSPLHF
TRBV28	TRBJ1-3	CASSLFGEGQGNFFGNTIYF
TRBV7-2	TRBJ1-6	CASTPRTGDYGPLHF
TRBV11-2	TRBJ1-6	CASTGYNSPLHF
TRBV11-2	TRBJ1-2	CASSLETGNYGYTF
TRBV6-2/TRBV6-3	TRBJ2-7	CASSYVWTDEQYF
TRBV11-2	TRBJ1-1	CASSLGGGGQHTEAFF
TRBV4-1	TRBJ1-4	CASSQGIAHRTNEKLFF
TRBV5-1	TRBJ1-1	CASSFGANTEAFF
TRBV5-1	TRBJ2-5	CASSLAGAGGPLQSETQYF
TRBV28	TRBJ1-4	CASSPGQGAVNEKLFF
TRBV5-1	TRBJ2-5	CASSLVGTSGAETQYF
TRBV24-1	TRBJ2-5	CATSDNRVRETQYF
TRBV9	TRBJ2-1	CASSVASDPQHEQFF
TRBV7-9	TRBJ1-3	CASRHSRRGAGNTIYF
TRBV28	TRBJ2-3	CASALRPRRGGSDTQYF
TRBV3-1/TRBV3-2	TRBJ2-1	CASRPGLLKIKQFF
TRBV4-1	TRBJ1-2	CASSQEPLAPRGYTF
TRBV19	TRBJ2-3	CASSSGSTDTQYF
TRBV19	TRBJ1-2	CASSIDRRQATYGYTF
TRBV6-6	TRBJ1-1	CASSPGQAEAFF
TRBV19	TRBJ1-2	CASSMGTGDHGYTF
TRBV4-2	TRBJ1-2	CASSQSPGHSASIYGYTF
TRBV3-1/TRBV3-2	TRBJ2-7	CASSQALSSSYEQYF
TRBV7-9	TRBJ2-1	CASSLVLRYNEQFF
TRBV28	TRBJ2-1	CASSLSGDEQFF
TRBV11-2	TRBJ2-7	CASRGGTGDQNPYEQYF
TRBV19	TRBJ2-1	CASEGLAGGSSYNEQFF
TRBV11-2	TRBJ2-4	CASSPRADINIQYF
TRBV3-1/TRBV3-2	TRBJ1-6	CASSQWDRDNSPLHF
TRBV28	TRBJ1-4	CASTNSVDEKLFF
TRBV5-5	TRBJ1-1	CASSLELTGNTEAFF
TRBV7-4	TRBJ1-6	CATHQGRSPLHF
TRBV30	TRBJ2-4	CAWSVGDIQYF
TRBV5-4	TRBJ2-5	CASTFGGAQETQYF
TRBV9	TRBJ2-1	CASSTGLAVLGNEQFF
TRBV27	TRBJ1-2	CASRPTGRSSPRKNSYGYTF
TRBV7-9	TRBJ1-2	CASSISAGGGGYTF
TRBV2	TRBJ1-3	CASSSDRAGNTIYF
TRBV6-1	TRBJ2-7	CASSVVRGIGEIYEQYF
TRBV27	TRBJ1-5	CASSPTGGRFPQHF
TRBV2	TRBJ2-7	CASSLAGGAQYF
TRBV10-1	TRBJ2-1	CASSGLAEQFF
TRBV7-2	TRBJ2-3	CASSLGQTSTDTQYF
TRBV5-1	TRBJ2-1	CASSLVSYEQFF
TRBV9	TRBJ2-3	CASSVTSGSFSTDTQYF
TRBV3-1/TRBV3-2	TRBJ1-3	CASSQGTAGNTIYF
TRBV2	TRBJ2-7	CASSLGSGFYEQYF
TRBV18	TRBJ2-3	CASSTLAGDTDTQYF
TRBV19	TRBJ2-4	CASSIDRLGGKNIQYF
TRBV30	TRBJ2-2	CARDSLRPGELFF
TRBV3-1/TRBV3-2	TRBJ2-7	CASSQGTSGLYEQYF